The rows below give T cell receptor beta chains drawn from one sample of a study of early T cells in non-severe SARS-CoV-2 infection. TCRdb independently ran MiXCR on the 5' RACE reads; one entry per CDR3 protein. The sample has about 80,000 distinct CDR3 sequences; roughly 5.3% are singletons. Sequenced here: whole blood, sampled at baseline. These TCRs come from an adult who was a healthcare worker with PCR-confirmed SARS-CoV-2 infection or an uninfected control (not recorded which). The CDR3 runs from the conserved cysteine through the conserved F or W. A D gene is named only where the DNA matches it firmly. Not all rows give a size; the values are once, few, many and, for expanded clones, a class.

abundance,v_gene,d_gene,j_gene,CDR3aa,CDR3nt
.,TRBV7-9,.,TRBJ2-5,CASRNQETQYF,TGTGCCAGCAGGAACCAAGAGACCCAGTACTTC
many,TRBV7-9,.,TRBJ1-5,CASSLTPVEPQHF,TGTGCCAGCAGCTTAACCCCCGTAGAGCCCCAGCATTTT
.,TRBV9,TRBD1,TRBJ1-1,CASSANRGGVTEAFF,TGTGCCAGCAGCGCCAACAGGGGTGGAGTGACTGAAGCTTTCTTT
many,TRBV12-3/TRBV12-4,.,TRBJ1-5,CASSFRGGNQPQHF,TGTGCCAGCAGTTTCAGAGGGGGCAATCAGCCCCAGCATTTT
many,TRBV20-1,TRBD1,TRBJ1-1,CRSTGVGTEAFF,TGCAGGTCGACAGGGGTGGGAACTGAAGCTTTCTTT
.,TRBV7-2,.,TRBJ2-7,CASSRTRDYEQYF,TGTGCCAGCAGCAGGACAAGGGACTACGAGCAGTACTTC
few,TRBV11-3,.,TRBJ2-3,CASSLAGTLPTDTQYF,TGTGCCAGCAGCTTAGCCGGGACACTGCCAACAGATACGCAGTATTTT
few,TRBV6-6,.,TRBJ1-2,CASSEVYGYTF,TGTGCCAGCAGCGAAGTCTATGGCTACACCTTC
many,TRBV6-5,.,TRBJ1-2,CASSRTPANYGYTF,TGTGCCAGCAGTCGGACACCGGCTAACTATGGCTACACCTTC
.,TRBV28,.,TRBJ1-5,CASSLWQGGNQPQHF,TGTGCCAGCAGTTTATGGCAGGGTGGGAATCAGCCCCAGCATTTT
many,TRBV20-1,TRBD2,TRBJ2-5,CSASPLELAGETQYF,TGCAGTGCTAGCCCCCTGGAGCTAGCGGGAGAGACCCAGTACTTC
.,TRBV5-4,TRBD2,TRBJ2-2,CASSLKREKAGELFF,TGTGCCAGCAGCTTGAAGCGGGAGAAGGCCGGGGAGCTGTTTTTT
few,TRBV3-1,.,TRBJ2-7,CASTSAPEYEQYF,TGTGCCAGCACCTCGGCCCCCGAATACGAGCAGTACTTC
many,TRBV20-1,.,TRBJ2-1,CSATLIAGVNNEQFF,TGCAGTGCTACATTAATAGCTGGAGTAAACAATGAGCAGTTCTTC
.,TRBV12-3/TRBV12-4,TRBD1,TRBJ2-1,CASSLRTGGYNEQFF,TGTGCCAGCAGTTTAAGGACAGGGGGCTACAATGAGCAGTTCTTC
many,TRBV20-1,.,TRBJ2-5,CSARAGWARETQYF,TGCAGTGCTAGAGCGGGATGGGCCCGGGAGACCCAGTACTTC
many,TRBV4-1,.,TRBJ2-1,CASSQVQGSSYNEQFF,TGCGCCAGCAGCCAGGTGCAGGGGAGCTCCTACAATGAGCAGTTCTTC
.,TRBV29-1,TRBD2,TRBJ2-1,CSVGSGGGGYNEQFF,TGCAGCGTTGGTTCGGGAGGAGGAGGTTACAATGAGCAGTTCTTC
many,TRBV11-2,TRBD1,TRBJ2-5,CASSRTGLQETQYF,TGTGCCAGCAGCCGGACAGGGCTGCAAGAGACCCAGTACTTC
many,TRBV7-6,.,TRBJ2-1,CASSLVGGNEQFF,TGTGCCAGCAGCTTAGTAGGAGGGAATGAGCAGTTCTTC